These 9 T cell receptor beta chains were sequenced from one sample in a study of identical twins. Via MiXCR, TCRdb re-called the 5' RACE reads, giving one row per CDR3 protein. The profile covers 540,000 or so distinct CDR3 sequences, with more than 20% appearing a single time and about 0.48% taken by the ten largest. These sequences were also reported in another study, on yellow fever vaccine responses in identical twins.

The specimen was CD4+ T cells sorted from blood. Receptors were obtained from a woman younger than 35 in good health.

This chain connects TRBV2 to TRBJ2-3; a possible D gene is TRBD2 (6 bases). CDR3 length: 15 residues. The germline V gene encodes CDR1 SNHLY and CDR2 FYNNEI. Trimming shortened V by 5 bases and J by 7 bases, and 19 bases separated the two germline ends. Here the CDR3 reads CASSPATRIGNTQYF. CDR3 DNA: TGTGCCAGCAGTCCGGCGACTAGGATCGGAAATACGCAGTATTTT.

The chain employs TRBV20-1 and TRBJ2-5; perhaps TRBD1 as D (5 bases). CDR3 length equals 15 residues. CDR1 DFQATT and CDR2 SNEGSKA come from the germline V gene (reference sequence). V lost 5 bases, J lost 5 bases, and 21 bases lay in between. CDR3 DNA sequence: TGCAGTGCTCCTCCCAGGACAATAAAGAGGGAGACCCAGTACTTC. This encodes CSAPPRTIKRETQYF.

CDR3 amino acids: CASSQNPADTQYF. The CDR3 DNA sequence: TGTGCCAGCAGCCAAAATCCCGCGGATACGCAGTATTTT. V gene TRBV3-1 combines with J gene TRBJ2-3, with D uncertain. V lost 2 bases and J lost 6, with 9 bases in between. The CDR3 runs 13 residues. The germline V gene encodes CDR1 LGHDT and CDR2 YNNKEL (reference sequence).

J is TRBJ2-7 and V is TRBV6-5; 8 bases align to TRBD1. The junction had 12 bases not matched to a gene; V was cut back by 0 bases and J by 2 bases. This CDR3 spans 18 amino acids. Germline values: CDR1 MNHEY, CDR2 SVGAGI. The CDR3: CASSYSYYPGQGAYEQYF. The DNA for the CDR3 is TGTGCCAGCAGTTACTCGTATTATCCAGGACAGGGAGCCTACGAGCAGTACTTC.

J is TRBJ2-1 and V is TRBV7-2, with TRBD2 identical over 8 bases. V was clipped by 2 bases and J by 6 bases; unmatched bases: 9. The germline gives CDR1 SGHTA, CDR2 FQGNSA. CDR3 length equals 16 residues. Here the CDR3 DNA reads TGTGCCAGCAGCTTATTCGGGACTAGTACAGCCAATGAGCAGTTCTTC. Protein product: CASSLFGTSTANEQFF.

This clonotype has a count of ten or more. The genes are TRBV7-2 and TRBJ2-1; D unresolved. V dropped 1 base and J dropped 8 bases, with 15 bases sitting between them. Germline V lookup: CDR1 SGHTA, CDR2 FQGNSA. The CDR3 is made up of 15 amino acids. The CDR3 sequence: CASSLVPDNIYEQFF. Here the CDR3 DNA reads TGTGCCAGCAGCTTAGTCCCCGATAATATCTATGAGCAGTTCTTC.

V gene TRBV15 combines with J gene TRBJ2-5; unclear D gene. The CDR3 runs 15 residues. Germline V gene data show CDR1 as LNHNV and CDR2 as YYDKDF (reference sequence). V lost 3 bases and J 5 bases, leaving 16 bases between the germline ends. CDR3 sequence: CATSSSKTPGETQYF. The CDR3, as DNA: TGTGCCACCAGCAGCTCGAAGACTCCCGGGGAGACCCAGTACTTC.

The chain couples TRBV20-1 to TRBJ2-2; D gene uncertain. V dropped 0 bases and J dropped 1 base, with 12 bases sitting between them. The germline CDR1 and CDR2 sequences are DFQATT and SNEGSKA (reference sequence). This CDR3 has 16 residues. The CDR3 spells CSARDLRHMNTGELFF. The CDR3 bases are TGCAGTGCTAGAGACCTGAGACATATGAACACCGGGGAGCTGTTTTTT.

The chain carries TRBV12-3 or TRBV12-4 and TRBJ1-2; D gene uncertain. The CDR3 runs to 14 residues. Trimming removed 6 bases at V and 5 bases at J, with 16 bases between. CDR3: CASRTGAAGYGYTF. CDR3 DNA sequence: TGTGCCAGCAGAACCGGCGCAGCTGGATATGGCTACACCTTC.